What follows are 22 T cell receptor beta chains derived from one specimen sequenced in a study of shared clonotypes between healthy human individuals. Sequencing used immunoSEQ multiplex PCR; TCRdb keeps in-frame clones, though not all of them. There are over 2 million clones in the sample; 90% to 95% occur only once, and 0.13% lies in the top ten. Input material: naive CD4+ T cells sorted from blood. The subset denotes: CD45RA+ positively selected. These receptors all stem from a man between 18 and 29 years old in good health.

Of note for this clone: Other DNA sequences in this specimen translate into the identical CDR3. The genes are TRBV7-2 and TRBJ2-1, with unresolved D. The CDR3 is 12 residues long. The V and J ends lost 1 base and 6 bases respectively, with 4 bases between them. Germline V gene sequence: CDR1 SGHTA, CDR2 FQGNSA. Here the CDR3 DNA reads TGTGCCAGCAGCTTAGGGGTCAATGAGCAGTTCTTC. Protein product: CASSLGVNEQFF.

The chain carries TRBV29-1 and TRBJ2-1, with TRBD1 identical over 7 bases. Trimming removed 5 bases from V and 1 base from J; junction bases left unmatched: 5. CDR3 length equals 14 residues. Germline lookup yields CDR1 SQVTM and CDR2 ANQGSEA. The CDR3 protein is CSVRGQVSYNEQFF. CDR3 in DNA: TGCAGCGTTCGCGGACAGGTGTCCTACAATGAGCAGTTCTTC.

This clone was observed once. The gene calls are TRBV11-2 and TRBJ2-7; perhaps TRBD1 as D (5 bases). The germline gives CDR1 SGHAT, CDR2 FQNNGV. With 1 base removed from V and 1 base from J, the gap between germline ends came to 14 bases. CDR3 length: 16 amino acids. DNA of the CDR3: TGTGCCAGCAGCTTAGTGTCCAGGGCGCCGTCCTACGAGCAGTACTTC. This gives the protein CASSLVSRAPSYEQYF.

The gene calls are TRBV7-2 and TRBJ2-7; the match to TRBD2 covers 11 bases. CDR3 length: 15 residues. V shed 3 bases and J 5 bases; nucleotides not matched to a gene: 6. The germline gives CDR1 SGHTA, CDR2 FQGNSA. This chain's CDR3 is CASSFQLAGADEQYF. The CDR3 DNA reads TGTGCCAGCAGCTTTCAACTAGCGGGGGCTGACGAGCAGTACTTC.

With respect to this clone: Within the sample, other DNA sequences also encode this same CDR3. The chain has TRBV5-1 and TRBJ1-1; D is ambiguous. Trimming took off 1 base at V and 0 bases at J, with 7 bases between the two ends. Germline values: CDR1 SGHRS, CDR2 YFSETQ. The CDR3 runs 14 residues. The DNA of the CDR3 is TGCGCCAGCAGCTTGTGGGGTCTGAACACTGAAGCTTTCTTT. Translating it yields CASSLWGLNTEAFF.

On this clone itself: The sample carries other DNA sequences with the same CDR3. This chain uses TRBV28 with TRBJ1-3; no clear D. Germline values: CDR1 MDHEN, CDR2 SYDVKM. V shed 3 bases and J shed 4 bases, with 7 bases lying between them. The CDR3 runs to 13 residues. The CDR3 nucleotides read TGTGCCAGCAGTTTGGTTCGGGGAAACACCATATATTTT. Encoded protein: CASSLVRGNTIYF.

Worth noting for this clone: Other DNA sequences in this sample translate to the same CDR3. The CDR3 here is CASSLGTSGSYEQYF. DNA for the CDR3: TGTGCCAGCAGCCTCGGGACTAGCGGATCCTACGAGCAGTACTTC. The rearrangement links TRBV2 to TRBJ2-7, with 11 bases aligning to TRBD2. CDR1 and CDR2 (germline): SNHLY, FYNNEI. The CDR3 is 15 residues long. Trimming cost V 6 bases and J 1 base; bases outside gene matches: 5. The complete variable domain, with remaining parts taken from reference TRBV2 and TRBJ2-7, reads EPEVTQTPSHQVTQMGQEVILRCVPISNHLYFYWYRQILGQKVEFLVSFYNNEISEKSEIFDDQFSVERPDGSNFTLKIRSTKLEDSAMYFCASSLGTSGSYEQYFGPGTRLTVT.

The chain employs TRBV4-1 and TRBJ2-1; D uncertain. Germline V gene data show CDR1 as MGHRA and CDR2 as YSYEKL. Deletions cut 3 bases from V and 0 bases from J, with 15 bases between. The CDR3 sequence is 17 residues long. CDR3 loop: CASSHLFLVTSYNEQFF. CDR3 nucleotides: TGCGCCAGCAGCCACCTGTTTCTTGTAACCTCCTACAATGAGCAGTTCTTC.

This clone was observed once. The genes are TRBV4-1 and TRBJ2-2; D call uncertain. Trimming pared 6 bases from V and 6 bases from J, leaving 8 bases between. The CDR3 runs to 12 residues. The germline gives CDR1 MGHRA, CDR2 YSYEKL. The DNA of the CDR3 is TGCGCCAGCAGACAACCACCCGGGGAGCTGTTTTTT. Protein product: CASRQPPGELFF.

The chain employs TRBV6-5 and TRBJ2-7, with D possibly being TRBD2 (7 bases). The V end lost 2 bases, the J end lost 5 bases, and 13 bases lay between the germline ends. CDR3 size: 14 residues. The V gene's germline CDR1 is MNHEY and CDR2 SVGAGI. CDR3 in amino acids: CASSYGAGAHEQYF. CDR3 sequence (DNA): TGTGCCAGCAGTTACGGCGCGGGGGCCCACGAGCAGTACTTC.

This rearrangement joins TRBV5-1 to TRBJ2-1; 9 bases fit TRBD2. Per germline, CDR1 SGHRS and CDR2 YFSETQ. V was clipped by 0 bases and J by 7 bases; unmatched bases: 8. The CDR3 totals 16 residues. The CDR3 DNA reads TGCGCCAGCAGCTTGGCCGTACTAGCGGGTACGAATGAGCAGTTCTTC. It codes for CASSLAVLAGTNEQFF.

The V gene is TRBV5-1, the J gene TRBJ1-1; a possible D gene is TRBD1 (6 bases). V gave up 0 bases and J gave up 1 base, with 13 bases separating them. The CDR3 is 16 amino acids. The germline V gene encodes CDR1 SGHRS and CDR2 YFSETQ. Here the CDR3 reads CASSLGTGTRNTEAFF. The CDR3 DNA sequence: TGCGCCAGCAGCTTGGGAACCGGGACAAGGAACACTGAAGCTTTCTTT.

The chain is built from TRBV7-2 and TRBJ1-1; D remains ambiguous. V lost 5 bases and J lost 1, with 8 bases in between. Germline assignment: CDR1 SGHTA and CDR2 FQGNSA. The CDR3 consists of 13 residues. The CDR3 DNA reads TGTGCCAGCAGCAGGGAGCCGAACACTGAAGCTTTCTTT. Its translation is CASSREPNTEAFF.

The V call is TRBV4-1, the J call TRBJ1-4; a possible D gene is TRBD1 (6 bases). Germline-derived CDR1 and CDR2 are MGHRA and YSYEKL. CDR3 length: 15 amino acids. The germline V and J ends were trimmed by 5 bases and 5 bases, with 15 bases remaining between them. DNA for the CDR3: TGCGCCAGCAGCAGCCTCGGGACAAGAAATGAAAAACTGTTTTTT. Translated: CASSSLGTRNEKLFF.

V usage is TRBV28 and J usage is TRBJ1-5, with D tentatively TRBD1 (5 bases). CDR1 and CDR2 from the germline V gene are MDHEN and SYDVKM. This CDR3 region has 14 residues. V lost 4 bases and J 4 bases, leaving 11 bases between the germline ends. This CDR3 reads CASSSGTENQPQHF. As DNA, the CDR3 is TGTGCCAGCAGTTCCGGGACGGAGAATCAGCCCCAGCATTTT.

This chain connects TRBV6-5 to TRBJ2-3; D perhaps matches TRBD2 (6 bases). CDR3 length: 13 residues. CDR1 and CDR2 from the germline V gene are MNHEY and SVGAGI. V shed 6 bases and J shed 2 bases, with 9 bases lying between them. In nucleotides, the CDR3 is TGTGCCAGCAGCAAACTAGCCACAGATACGCAGTATTTT. Translated, it gives CASSKLATDTQYF.

Comments on this clone: Other DNA variants within this sample encode the same CDR3. The DNA for the CDR3 is TGTGCCAGCAGTGAATTAGGTGGGGAAAAACTGTTTTTT. It is translated as CASSELGGEKLFF. The chain uses TRBV2 and TRBJ1-4; D unclear. This CDR3 is built from 13 residues. Germline-derived CDR1 and CDR2 are SNHLY and FYNNEI. Deletions cut 2 bases from V and 8 bases from J, with 9 bases between. Drawing the rest from reference TRBV2 and TRBJ1-4, the complete variable domain is EPEVTQTPSHQVTQMGQEVILRCVPISNHLYFYWYRQILGQKVEFLVSFYNNEISEKSEIFDDQFSVERPDGSNFTLKIRSTKLEDSAMYFCASSELGGEKLFFGSGTQLSVL.

The chain combines TRBV5-1 with TRBJ2-7; TRBD2 agrees at 10 bases. Germline-derived CDR1 and CDR2 are SGHRS and YFSETQ. This CDR3 is 15 amino acids long. The V gene end was trimmed by 2 bases and the J gene end by 6 bases; junction bases not matched to a gene: 8. CDR3 protein: CASSFTSGTLSEQYF. CDR3 bases: TGCGCCAGCAGCTTTACTAGCGGGACGTTAAGCGAGCAGTACTTC.

This clone is a singleton in its sample. The rearrangement uses TRBV5-1 and TRBJ2-5; TRBD2 matches 12 bases. CDR3 size: 16 residues. The germline V gene has CDR1 SGHRS and CDR2 YFSETQ. Germline trimming cut 4 bases from V and 4 bases from J; bases unmatched to any gene: 8. The CDR3 nucleotides read TGCGCCAGCAGCCGCTGGGCTAGCGGGGGGGGAGAGACCCAGTACTTC. Its protein product is CASSRWASGGGETQYF.

CDR3 sequence: CASSLGAGGYEKLFF. The CDR3 nucleotides read TGCGCCAGCAGCTTGGGGGCCGGCGGGTACGAAAAACTGTTTTTT. The chain couples TRBV5-1 to TRBJ1-4, with D uncertain. CDR1 is SGHRS and CDR2 is YFSETQ in the germline V gene. CDR3 length: 15 residues. Trimming stripped 0 bases from V and 8 bases from J, with 14 bases between.

This clone showed up just a few times. V gene TRBV19 combines with J gene TRBJ2-1; possibly TRBD2 for D (6 bases). CDR1 is LNHDA and CDR2 is SQIVND in the germline V gene (reference sequence). The length of the CDR3 is 14 residues. V dropped 7 bases and J dropped 9 bases, with 19 bases sitting between them. CDR3: CASTTGGVGGEQFF. CDR3 DNA: TGTGCCAGTACCACGGGCGGGGTAGGAGGTGAGCAGTTCTTC.

This chain links TRBV21-1 with TRBJ2-7. TRBV21-1 is shown as a pseudogene. CDR3 length: 16 amino acids. In DNA form, the CDR3 reads TGTGCCAGCAGCAAAGCAAGACGGCAAAGCTCCTACGAGCAGTACTTC. Amino acids: CASSKARRQSSYEQYF.